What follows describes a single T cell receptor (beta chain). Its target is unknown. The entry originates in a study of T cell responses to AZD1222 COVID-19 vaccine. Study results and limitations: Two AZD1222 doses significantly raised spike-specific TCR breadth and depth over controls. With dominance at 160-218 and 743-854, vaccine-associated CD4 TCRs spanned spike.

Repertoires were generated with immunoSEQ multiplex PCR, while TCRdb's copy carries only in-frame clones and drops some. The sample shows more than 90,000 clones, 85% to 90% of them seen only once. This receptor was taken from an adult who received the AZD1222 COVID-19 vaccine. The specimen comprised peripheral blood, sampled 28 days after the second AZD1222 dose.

The CDR3 loop reads CAISESIRPGNEQFF. CDR3 in DNA: TGTGCCATCAGTGAGTCGATACGACCTGGCAATGAGCAGTTCTTC. This chain joins TRBV10-3 and TRBJ2-1; D ambiguous. CDR3 length: 15 amino acids. V shed 0 bases and J shed 6 bases, with 12 bases lying between them. The germline CDR1 and CDR2 sequences are ENHRY and SYGVKD.